The next 24 T cell receptor beta chains were all read from a single sample in a study of T cells in Graves' hyperthyroidism and ophthalmopathy. TCR beta CDR3 regions were amplified from RNA. The HTBI primer set served for first-round RT-PCR of the TCR CDR3. TCRdb passed the multiplex PCR reads through MiXCR, listing each CDR3 protein once. The repertoire includes some 180,000 distinct CDR3 sequences, about a sixth of them detected once, and approximately 56% sits in the top ten. Material for sequencing was blood. The receptors stem from a woman between 45 and 65 years old with Graves' hyperthyroidism.

In this sample, this clonotype turned up once. J is TRBJ1-4 and V is TRBV6-1; D is uncertain. Germline V gene data show CDR1 as MNHNS and CDR2 as SASEGT. V gave up 3 bases and J gave up 8 bases, with 13 bases separating them. The CDR3 spans 14 residues. CDR3: CASSDLGLREKLFF. CDR3 in DNA: TGTGCCAGCAGTGATTTGGGGTTACGGGAAAAACTGTTTTTT.

Turning to this clonotype: Given a much more abundant clone one base away, this may be a read error. This chain joins TRBV3-1 and TRBJ1-6, with D hard to call. Germline V gene sequence: CDR1 LGHDT, CDR2 YNNKEL (reference sequence). The length of the CDR3 is 14 residues. V lost 4 bases and J 14 bases, leaving 18 bases between the germline ends. The chain's CDR3 is CASSREAGMVSLHF. CDR3 bases: TGTGCCAGCAGCCGAGAAGCCGGGATGGTTTCCCTCCACTTT.

The genes are TRBV14 and TRBJ1-2; D gene unclear. Trimming took 3 bases from V and 3 from J, leaving 8 bases between them. Germline loops: CDR1 SGHDN, CDR2 FVKESK. The CDR3 totals 13 residues. The CDR3 DNA reads TGTGCCAGCAGCCAGACCGCCGACTATGGCTACACCTTC. Its protein product is CASSQTADYGYTF.

There are many counts of this clonotype. J is TRBJ1-3 and V is TRBV28; D remains ambiguous. V dropped 6 bases and J dropped 1 base, with 4 bases sitting between them. The CDR3 runs 12 residues. CDR1 and CDR2 (germline): MDHEN, SYDVKM. CDR3 loop: CASSWSGNTIYF. DNA for the CDR3: TGTGCCAGCAGCTGGTCTGGAAACACCATATATTTT.

This clonotype was counted many times. The V and J genes are TRBV7-4 and TRBJ2-1; D possibly corresponds to TRBD2 (6 bases). CDR1 and CDR2 from the germline V gene are SGHVT and SQSDAQ. The CDR3 covers 16 residues. Trimming shortened V by 3 bases and J by 3 bases, and 15 bases separated the two germline ends. This CDR3 reads CASSFPWDLFYNEQFF. The CDR3, as DNA: TGTGCCAGCAGCTTCCCGTGGGACTTATTCTACAATGAGCAGTTCTTC.

With regard to this clonotype: The CDR3 does not close with the conserved phenylalanine or tryptophan, likely indicating a read error. J is TRBJ2-7 and V is TRBV19; the match to TRBD1 covers 7 bases. The CDR3 runs 16 residues. Germline CDR1 and CDR2: LNHDA and SQIVND (reference sequence). V lost 1 base and J lost 0; bases outside the gene matches: 6. CDR3 nucleotide sequence: TGTGCCAGTAGTATAGGAGGGACAGCTTTCTCCTACGAGCAGTACCTC. Protein sequence: CASSIGGTAFSYEQYL.

The rearrangement links TRBV29-1 to TRBJ2-3; D not resolved. Germline V gives CDR1 SQVTM, CDR2 ANQGSEA. The CDR3 sequence is 10 residues long. The V end lost 4 bases, the J end lost 5 bases, and 4 bases lay between the germline ends. CDR3 sequence: CSVVGDTQYF. The CDR3 region has the DNA TGCAGCGTTGTCGGAGATACGCAGTATTTT.

This clonotype was seen repeatedly, ten times or more. This chain joins TRBV4-1 and TRBJ1-2; D uncertain. From germline, CDR1 is MGHRA and CDR2 YSYEKL. Trimming stripped 0 bases from V and 3 bases from J, with 14 bases between. This CDR3 contains 16 residues. CDR3 loop: CASSQDWTGEYYGYTF. DNA of the CDR3: TGCGCCAGCAGCCAAGATTGGACCGGCGAGTACTATGGCTACACCTTC.

This clonotype has ten or more counts. This chain links TRBV11-3 with TRBJ2-3; 12 bases match TRBD2. There are 15 residues in the CDR3. Germline V CDR1 and CDR2: SGHNT, YENEEA. V lost 1 base to trimming and J lost 9 bases; unmatched junction nucleotides: 5. The CDR3: CASSLATSGSRTQYF. The CDR3 DNA sequence: TGTGCCAGCAGCTTAGCGACTAGCGGGAGTCGGACGCAGTATTTT. The full variable domain, with the rest looked up from reference TRBV11-3 and TRBJ2-3, is EAGVVQSPRYKIIEKKQPVAFWCNPISGHNTLYWYLQNLGQGPELLIRYENEEAVDDSQLPKDRFSAERLKGVDSTLKIQPAELGDSAVYLCASSLATSGSRTQYFGPGTRLTVL.

This clonotype showed up just a few times. This chain connects TRBV11-3 to TRBJ2-5, with 10 bases lining up with TRBD1. The germline V gene encodes CDR1 SGHNT and CDR2 YENEEA. The V gene end was trimmed by 5 bases and the J gene end by 5 bases; junction bases not matched to a gene: 2. This CDR3 has 13 residues. CDR3 sequence (DNA): TGTGCCAGCAGCCCGGACAGGGGGGAGACCCAGTACTTC. Protein: CASSPDRGETQYF.

The chain has TRBV19 and TRBJ2-7; 9 bases fit TRBD2. CDR3 size: 18 residues. Germline CDR1 LNHDA, CDR2 SQIVND (reference sequence). Germline trimming cut 1 base from V and 2 bases from J; bases unmatched to any gene: 12. CDR3 DNA: TGTGCCAGTAGTATAGGGCTCGCGCGGAGCGGGAGGCCCTACGAGCAGTACTTC. It is translated as CASSIGLARSGRPYEQYF.

The chain has TRBV12-3 or TRBV12-4 and TRBJ1-1, with D perhaps matching TRBD1 (5 bases). Trimming pared 5 bases from V and 6 bases from J, leaving 13 bases between. This CDR3 spans 13 amino acids. In DNA, the CDR3 is TGTGCCAGCAGTCCGAGCCGGGGGGCTGAAGCTTTCTTT. Protein product: CASSPSRGAEAFF.

In its sample, this clonotype was seen many times. The chain employs TRBV3-1 and TRBJ2-7, with a weak D call TRBD2 (5 bases). Germline CDR1 LGHDT, CDR2 YNNKEL (reference sequence). The CDR3 sequence is 13 residues long. V was pared by 4 bases and J by 6 bases, with 13 bases between. This CDR3 reads CASSRLGVGEQYF. The CDR3 DNA reads as TGTGCCAGCAGCCGCCTCGGGGTAGGCGAGCAGTACTTC.

Ten or more counts support this clonotype. The chain carries TRBV7-9 and TRBJ2-7, with D unresolved. The V gene lost 3 bases and the J gene lost 2 bases, with 2 bases spanning the gap. Germline values: CDR1 SEHNR, CDR2 FQNEAQ (reference sequence). The CDR3 runs to 11 residues. The CDR3 region is CASSFTYEQYF. CDR3 coding DNA: TGTGCCAGCAGCTTTACCTACGAGCAGTACTTC.

The sample holds many counts of this clonotype. The chain couples TRBV2 to TRBJ2-5, with D unresolved. Trimming took 4 bases from V and 7 from J, leaving 13 bases between them. CDR3 length equals 13 residues. Germline CDR1 reads SNHLY; CDR2 reads FYNNEI. The CDR3 region has the DNA TGTGCCAGCAGTGGATGGACGTCCAGGACCCAGTACTTC. Translated: CASSGWTSRTQYF.

The chain's CDR3 is CSVPREGNGELFF. DNA of the CDR3: TGCAGCGTTCCCCGGGAGGGCAACGGGGAGCTGTTTTTT. The genes are TRBV29-1 and TRBJ2-2; TRBD2 matches 8 bases. Germline V gene data show CDR1 as SQVTM and CDR2 as ANQGSEA. With V trimmed by 5 bases and J by 7 bases, 6 bases remained unmatched. The CDR3 covers 13 residues.

In its sample, this clonotype was seen a few times. The chain recombines TRBV27 with TRBJ2-7, with 8 bases identical to TRBD1. Trimming took 5 bases from V and 7 from J; bases not matched to a gene: 7. This CDR3 comprises 13 residues. Per the germline V gene, CDR1 is MNHEY and CDR2 is SMNVEV (reference sequence). Written as DNA, the CDR3 is TGTGCCAGCAGTGACAGGGGCGCCTGGGAGCAGTACTTC. The encoded protein is CASSDRGAWEQYF.

This clonotype was seen at least ten times. CDR3 amino acids: CSASELAGDREQFF. For the CDR3, the DNA is TGCAGTGCTAGTGAACTAGCGGGGGATAGGGAGCAGTTCTTC. This chain connects TRBV20-1 to TRBJ2-1, with 11 bases identical to TRBD2. V lost 3 bases and J lost 10; bases outside the gene matches: 8. The CDR3 spans 14 residues. In germline, CDR1 is DFQATT, CDR2 SNEGSKA (reference sequence).

This clonotype appeared many times. The genes are TRBV5-4 and TRBJ2-5; 11 nucleotides align to TRBD2. V was clipped by 6 bases and J by 3 bases; unmatched bases: 7. The CDR3 is 15 residues long. Per the germline V gene, CDR1 is SGHNT and CDR2 is YYREEE (reference sequence). The CDR3 region has the DNA TGTGCCAGCACGAAGGGTAGCGGGAGGGAAGAGACCCAGTACTTC. Residues: CASTKGSGREETQYF. Full variable domain (remainder filled in from reference TRBV5-4 and TRBJ2-5): ETGVTQSPTHLIKTRGQQVTLRCSSQSGHNTVSWYQQALGQGPQFIFQYYREEENGRGNFPPRFSGLQFPNYSSELNVNALELDDSALYLCASTKGSGREETQYFGPGTRLLVL.

Ten or more counts support this clonotype. J is TRBJ1-5 and V is TRBV27; TRBD1 agrees at 9 bases. Germline V lookup: CDR1 MNHEY, CDR2 SMNVEV (reference sequence). Trimming at V came to 5 bases and at J to 3 bases, leaving 14 bases not matched to a gene. The CDR3 loop spans 18 amino acids. The CDR3 reads CASSPSNIDRGVNQPQHF. The CDR3 nucleotides are TGTGCCAGCAGTCCCTCAAACATCGACAGGGGGGTCAATCAGCCCCAGCATTTT.

This clonotype was seen ten or more times. This chain links TRBV28 with TRBJ1-1; D possibly corresponds to TRBD1 (5 bases). V was trimmed by 7 bases and J by 2 bases, leaving 8 bases between them. This CDR3 has 12 amino acids. Looked up from germline, CDR1 is MDHEN and CDR2 is SYDVKM. CDR3 loop: CASTGGNTEAFF. As DNA, the CDR3 is TGTGCCAGCACCGGGGGAAACACTGAAGCTTTCTTT. The full variable domain, completed using reference TRBV28 and TRBJ1-1, is DVKVTQSSRYLVKRTGEKVFLECVQDMDHENMFWYRQDPGLGLRLIYFSYDVKMKEKGDIPEGYSVSREKKERFSLILESASTNQTSMYLCASTGGNTEAFFGQGTRLTVV.

This clonotype has just a few counts. The V gene is TRBV5-1, the J gene TRBJ2-5, with a possible D match to TRBD2 (5 bases). From germline, CDR1 is SGHRS and CDR2 YFSETQ. The CDR3 runs to 16 residues. With 0 bases removed from V and 7 bases from J, the gap between germline ends came to 19 bases. DNA of the CDR3: TGCGCCAGCAGCTTGGGCGATTCCAGTTCTCGGGGGACCCAGTACTTC. Amino acids: CASSLGDSSSRGTQYF.

Only one count was recorded for this clonotype. The chain joins TRBV20-1 to TRBJ1-2; D might be TRBD1 (5 bases). The V end was cut by 3 bases, the J end by 6 bases, with 8 bases between. Per the germline V gene, CDR1 is DFQATT and CDR2 is SNEGSKA (reference sequence). The CDR3 length is 11 residues. CDR3 protein: CSASEGNGYTF. The CDR3, as DNA: TGCAGTGCTAGCGAGGGGAATGGCTACACCTTC.

There are many counts of this clonotype. As DNA, the CDR3 is TGTGCCAGCAGCTTCCCTCCCGGCGAGCAGTACTTC. Its protein product is CASSFPPGEQYF. The chain has TRBV11-3 and TRBJ2-7; D call uncertain. Trimming removed 3 bases from V and 6 bases from J, with 9 bases in between. Looked up from germline, CDR1 is SGHNT and CDR2 is YENEEA. The CDR3 totals 12 residues.